The 22 T cell receptor beta chains below all came from one sample that was sequenced in a study of T cells after yellow fever vaccination. TCRdb recomputed calls from the 5' RACE reads with MiXCR, one row per CDR3 protein. Of 450,000 to 600,000 distinct CDR3 sequences listed, 17% were seen once; the top ten hold roughly 17%. The starting material was PBMCs, obtained about 5 days after the first yellow fever vaccination. These receptor sequences come from a man between 18 and 29 years old who received the YFV17D yellow fever vaccine.

Only a few counts were recorded for this clonotype. This chain connects TRBV15 to TRBJ1-2; possibly TRBD1 for D (6 bases). In germline, CDR1 is LNHNV, CDR2 YYDKDF (reference sequence). The CDR3 runs 17 residues. Trimming removed 1 base at V and 5 bases at J, with 20 bases between. This CDR3 reads CATSRVSRPRGAYGYTF. The CDR3 coding sequence is TGTGCCACCAGCAGAGTATCCAGGCCTAGGGGGGCTTATGGCTACACCTTC. The whole variable domain, remainder taken from reference TRBV15 and TRBJ1-2, is DAMVIQNPRYQVTQFGKPVTLSCSQTLNHNVMYWYQQKSSQAPKLLFHYYDKDFNNEADTPDNFQSRRPNTSFCFLDIRSPGLGDTAMYLCATSRVSRPRGAYGYTFGSGTRLTVV.

This clonotype was counted once. Relative to the germline gene, one junction end is altered; a read error may explain this. The chain is built from TRBV7-9 and TRBJ2-1, with 11 bases aligning to TRBD2. Germline V gives CDR1 SEHNR, CDR2 FQNEAQ (reference sequence). The CDR3 extends over 15 amino acids. CDR3 loop: CGSSASGGPHNEQFF. CDR3 nucleotides: TGTGGCAGCAGCGCTAGCGGGGGGCCTCACAATGAGCAGTTCTTC.

This clonotype was counted at least ten times. The chain couples TRBV3-1 to TRBJ1-1; the D is unclear. Looked up from germline, CDR1 is LGHDT and CDR2 is YNNKEL (reference sequence). This CDR3 is built from 15 residues. Trimming pared 1 base from V and 2 bases from J, leaving 11 bases between. The CDR3 sequence is CASSQVGGLNTEAFF. CDR3 DNA sequence: TGTGCCAGCAGCCAAGTCGGCGGGCTAAACACTGAAGCTTTCTTT.

The genes are TRBV10-3 and TRBJ1-5; perhaps TRBD1 as D (5 bases). CDR1 ENHRY and CDR2 SYGVKD come from the germline V gene. The CDR3 is 13 amino acids. V was cut by 7 bases and J by 5 bases, with 12 bases left in between. The CDR3 nucleotides read TGTGCCATCAAAGGACACCAAGATCAGCCCCAGCATTTT. Translated, it gives CAIKGHQDQPQHF.

The V and J genes are TRBV20-1 and TRBJ2-4; perhaps D is TRBD1 or TRBD2 (5 bases each). Germline values: CDR1 DFQATT, CDR2 SNEGSKA (reference sequence). Trimming took off 6 bases at V and 6 bases at J, with 9 bases between the two ends. CDR3 length equals 11 residues. The CDR3 loop is CSAPGGNIQYF. CDR3 nucleotide sequence: TGCAGTGCCCCTGGGGGAAACATTCAGTACTTC.

The V and J genes are TRBV7-9 and TRBJ1-5, with a tentative D call TRBD1 (6 bases). CDR3 length equals 14 residues. Trimming shortened V by 4 bases and J by 4 bases, and 11 bases separated the two germline ends. Looked up from germline, CDR1 is SEHNR and CDR2 is FQNEAQ (reference sequence). CDR3 region: CASSSSGENQPQHF. The DNA for the CDR3 is TGTGCCAGCAGCTCGTCAGGGGAAAATCAGCCCCAGCATTTT. The entire variable domain, with the rest obtained from reference TRBV7-9 and TRBJ1-5, is as follows: DTGVSQNPRHKITKRGQNVTFRCDPISEHNRLYWYRQTLGQGPEFLTYFQNEAQLEKSRLLSDRFSAERPKGSFSTLEIQRTEQGDSAMYLCASSSSGENQPQHFGDGTRLSIL.

The CDR3 bases are TGTGCCAGCAGCTGGGGGACTAGCGCAGATACGCAGTATTTT. The encoded protein is CASSWGTSADTQYF. V is TRBV9 and J is TRBJ2-3; 10 bases align to TRBD2. CDR3 length: 14 residues. Germline assignment: CDR1 SGDLS and CDR2 YYNGEE. The junction had 3 bases not matched to a gene; V was cut back by 4 bases and J by 4 bases.

This clonotype was seen a few times. The chain employs TRBV20-1 and TRBJ2-7, with TRBD2 matching over 8 bases. V lost 0 bases to trimming and J lost 4 bases; unmatched junction nucleotides: 11. Germline lookup yields CDR1 DFQATT and CDR2 SNEGSKA (reference sequence). This CDR3 has 16 amino acids. Written as DNA, the CDR3 is TGCAGTGCTAGAGACTACGCTAGCGGGTTGCGGTACGAGCAGTACTTC. Translated: CSARDYASGLRYEQYF.

J is TRBJ2-4 and V is TRBV7-2, with 8 bases matching TRBD1. The germline V gene encodes CDR1 SGHTA and CDR2 FQGNSA. CDR3 length: 15 residues. The V gene end was trimmed by 5 bases and the J gene end by 6 bases; junction bases not matched to a gene: 9. DNA for the CDR3: TGTGCCAGCAGCCGCGGTGGGACAGGCGGAAACATTCAGTACTTC. Its translation: CASSRGGTGGNIQYF.

In this sample, this clonotype turned up many times. This sequence joins TRBV6-2 or TRBV6-3 and TRBJ1-1; D not resolved. Germline CDR1 is MNHEY and CDR2 is SVGEGT. The CDR3 length is 12 residues. Between the trimmed V and J ends, which lost 6 bases and 12 bases, there was a span of 17 bases. CDR3 residues: CASSPALRTTFF. CDR3 sequence (DNA): TGTGCCAGCAGCCCCGCTCTACGAACGACTTTCTTT.

This clonotype was seen only a few times. The gene calls are TRBV20-1 and TRBJ2-7; TRBD2 matches 10 bases. Germline V gene data show CDR1 as DFQATT and CDR2 as SNEGSKA (reference sequence). Germline trimming cut 1 base from V and 6 bases from J; bases unmatched to any gene: 9. The CDR3 loop spans 15 amino acids. The CDR3 sequence is CSARGSGGALTEQYF. The CDR3 coding sequence is TGCAGTGCTAGAGGAAGCGGGGGGGCGTTGACCGAGCAGTACTTC.

This chain uses TRBV14 with TRBJ2-3; D tentatively fits TRBD1 or TRBD2 (6 bases each). V shed 3 bases and J shed 5 bases, with 15 bases lying between them. The CDR3 has 15 residues. Germline lookup yields CDR1 SGHDN and CDR2 FVKESK. The CDR3 reads CASSHTSGAIDTQYF. CDR3 sequence (DNA): TGTGCCAGCAGCCATACCTCGGGGGCAATAGATACGCAGTATTTT.

The rearrangement joins TRBV7-2 to TRBJ2-7; a weak D match, TRBD2 (5 bases). V was cut by 1 base and J by 3 bases, with 13 bases left in between. The germline CDR1 and CDR2 sequences are SGHTA and FQGNSA. The CDR3 runs to 15 residues. CDR3 coding DNA: TGTGCCAGCAGCTTAGATGGCGGCGGGTTCTACGAGCAGTACTTC. The encoded protein is CASSLDGGGFYEQYF. Full variable domain (outside the CDR3, taken from reference TRBV7-2 and TRBJ2-7): GAGVSQSPSNKVTEKGKDVELRCDPISGHTALYWYRQSLGQGLEFLIYFQGNSAPDKSGLPSDRFSAERTGGSVSTLTIQRTQQEDSAVYLCASSLDGGGFYEQYFGPGTRLTVT.

This clonotype was observed a handful of times. This chain joins TRBV12-3 or TRBV12-4 and TRBJ2-7; D possibly corresponds to TRBD1 (5 bases). V gave up 5 bases and J gave up 5 bases, with 22 bases separating them. The CDR3 consists of 16 residues. The CDR3, as DNA: TGTGCCAGCAGTCCTCCAGGGTGGGGTAGTCGGGACGAGCAGTACTTC. Protein: CASSPPGWGSRDEQYF.

This clonotype was recorded a few times. The V gene is TRBV6-1, the J gene TRBJ2-3; 7 nucleotides match TRBD2. Germline V CDR1 and CDR2: MNHNS, SASEGT. The trim removed 3 bases at V and 2 bases at J, leaving 5 bases unmatched. This CDR3 comprises 15 residues. This CDR3 is CASSDLAGLTDTQYF. Written as DNA, the CDR3 is TGTGCCAGCAGTGACTTAGCGGGTCTCACAGATACGCAGTATTTT.

V is TRBV5-1 and J is TRBJ2-7, with 11 bases fitting TRBD1. V shed 3 bases, J shed 3 bases, and the junction held 2 bases outside the gene matches. The CDR3 is 14 residues long. The germline V gene encodes CDR1 SGHRS and CDR2 YFSETQ. The CDR3 sequence: CASSSGQGGYEQYF. As DNA, the CDR3 is TGCGCCAGCAGCTCGGGACAGGGGGGCTACGAGCAGTACTTC.

This clonotype was counted between two and nine times. V and J are TRBV5-1 and TRBJ2-3; maybe TRBD2 (5 bases). With 4 bases removed from V and 4 bases from J, the gap between germline ends came to 16 bases. Germline V lookup: CDR1 SGHRS, CDR2 YFSETQ. The CDR3 sequence is 15 residues long. Here the CDR3 DNA reads TGCGCCAGCAGCATAGGACTCGGTTGGGCAGATACGCAGTATTTT. Its protein product is CASSIGLGWADTQYF.

The chain employs TRBV5-1 and TRBJ2-1; D not certain. V dropped 4 bases and J dropped 0 bases, with 11 bases sitting between them. The germline gives CDR1 SGHRS, CDR2 YFSETQ. The CDR3 covers 15 residues. In DNA form, the CDR3 reads TGCGCCAGCAGCGGCGCGAGGCCCTCCTACAATGAGCAGTTCTTC. It yields the protein CASSGARPSYNEQFF.

At least ten counts were recorded for this clonotype. CDR3 nucleotides: TGTGCCAGCAGCTCTTTAGCGGGGGGGACAGATACGCAGTATTTT. Translating gives CASSSLAGGTDTQYF. The genes are TRBV6-5 and TRBJ2-3; 11 positions match TRBD2. Germline V CDR1 and CDR2: MNHEY, SVGAGI. J gave up 3 bases and V 6 bases, and 5 bases lay outside the gene matches. CDR3 length: 15 amino acids.

This clonotype has only a few counts. The rearrangement uses TRBV29-1 and TRBJ1-2, with D perhaps TRBD1 (6 bases). V lost 6 bases to trimming and J lost 6 bases, with 14 bases between them. The CDR3 has 12 amino acids. From germline, CDR1 is SQVTM and CDR2 ANQGSEA. This CDR3 reads CSVVRTVDGYTF. The CDR3 coding sequence is TGCAGCGTAGTTCGGACAGTCGATGGCTACACCTTC.

This clonotype was detected a few times. This chain connects TRBV12-3 or TRBV12-4 to TRBJ2-7; 7 bases fit TRBD2. V lost 5 bases and J lost 7; bases outside the gene matches: 8. The CDR3 runs 13 residues. The CDR3 here is CASSKGLPGEQYV. CDR3 bases: TGTGCCAGCAGTAAGGGACTACCGGGGGAGCAGTACGTC.

The rearrangement joins TRBV7-8 to TRBJ1-1; no firm D call. CDR1 and CDR2 from the germline V gene are SGHVS and FQNEAQ. Trimming took 5 bases from V and 5 from J, leaving 21 bases between them. The CDR3 contains 16 residues. For the CDR3, the DNA is TGTGCCAGCAGCCCCATTGGGCTAACCCTGAGAACTGAAGCTTTCTTT. As protein: CASSPIGLTLRTEAFF.